The TCR beta chain under discussion was sequenced for a study of identical twins. This CDR3 region has 16 residues. J gave up 1 base and V 1 base, and 4 bases lay outside the gene matches. CDR1 is SGHRS and CDR2 is YFSETQ in the germline V gene. TCRdb re-derived calls from the 5' RACE reads in MiXCR, one entry per CDR3 protein. The table lists approximately 690,000 distinct CDR3 sequences, approximately 6.1% of them singletons. The clonotype originates from a man younger than 30 in good health. The chain links TRBV5-1 to TRBJ2-1, with 8 bases aligning to TRBD2. What was sequenced was naive T cells sorted from blood. CDR3 loop: CASSLSASGSYNEQFF. The CDR3 bases are TGCGCCAGCAGCTTGTCGGCTAGCGGGTCCTACAATGAGCAGTTCTTC.